This T cell receptor beta chain was captured by sequencing in a study of blood T cell repertoires in COVID-19. Turning to the study itself: Italy, Spain and the United States were the sources of the convalescent and acute COVID-19 samples.

Profiling relied on immunoSEQ multiplex PCR, and the TCRdb table lists in-frame clones only, not all of them. Here the sample spans about 160,000 clones, around 84% being singletons. The CDR3 is 12 residues long. The germline V and J ends were trimmed by 5 bases and 3 bases, with 7 bases remaining between them. The source of this sequence is a woman of 80 years or more with acute or convalescent COVID-19. The chain links TRBV12-3 or TRBV12-4 to TRBJ1-1, with a weak D call TRBD1 (5 bases). Material: peripheral blood. CDR3 nucleotide sequence: TGTGCCAGCAGTCGGGGGTACACTGAAGCTTTCTTT. Translated, it gives CASSRGYTEAFF.